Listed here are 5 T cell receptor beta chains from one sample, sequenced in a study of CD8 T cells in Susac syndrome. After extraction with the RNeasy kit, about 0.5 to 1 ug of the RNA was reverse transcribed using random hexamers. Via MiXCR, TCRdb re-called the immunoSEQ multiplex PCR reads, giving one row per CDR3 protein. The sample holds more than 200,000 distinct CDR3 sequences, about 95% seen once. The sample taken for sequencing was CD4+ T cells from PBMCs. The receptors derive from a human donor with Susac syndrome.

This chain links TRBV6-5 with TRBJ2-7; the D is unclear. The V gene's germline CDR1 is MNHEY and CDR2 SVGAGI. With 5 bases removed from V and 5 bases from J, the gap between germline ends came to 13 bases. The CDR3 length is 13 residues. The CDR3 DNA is TGTGCCAGCAGTCGACTTTCCTACCACGAGCAGTACTTC. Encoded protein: CASSRLSYHEQYF.

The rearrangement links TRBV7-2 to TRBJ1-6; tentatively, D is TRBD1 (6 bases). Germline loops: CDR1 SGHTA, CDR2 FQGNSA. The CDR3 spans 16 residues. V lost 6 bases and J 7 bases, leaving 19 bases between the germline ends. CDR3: CASSPDSYPRNSPLHF. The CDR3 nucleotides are TGTGCCAGCAGTCCGGACAGCTACCCTCGAAATTCACCCCTCCACTTT.

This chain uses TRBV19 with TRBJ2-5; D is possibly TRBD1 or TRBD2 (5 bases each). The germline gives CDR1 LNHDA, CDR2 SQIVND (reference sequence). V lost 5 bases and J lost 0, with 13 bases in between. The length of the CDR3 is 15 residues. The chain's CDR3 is CASSVQVGDQETQYF. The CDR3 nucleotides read TGTGCCAGTAGTGTACAGGTGGGGGACCAAGAGACCCAGTACTTC.

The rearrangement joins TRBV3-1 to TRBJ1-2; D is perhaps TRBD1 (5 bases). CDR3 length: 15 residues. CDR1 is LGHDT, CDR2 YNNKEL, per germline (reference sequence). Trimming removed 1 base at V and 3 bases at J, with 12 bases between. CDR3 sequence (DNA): TGTGCCAGCAGCCAAGCAGCCGGGGGGGACTATGGCTACACCTTC. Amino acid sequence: CASSQAAGGDYGYTF. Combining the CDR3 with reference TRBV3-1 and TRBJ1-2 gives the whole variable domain DTAVSQTPKYLVTQMGNDKSIKCEQNLGHDTMYWYKQDSKKFLKIMFSYNNKELIINETVPNRFSPKSPDKAHLNLHINSLELGDSAVYFCASSQAAGGDYGYTFGSGTRLTVV.

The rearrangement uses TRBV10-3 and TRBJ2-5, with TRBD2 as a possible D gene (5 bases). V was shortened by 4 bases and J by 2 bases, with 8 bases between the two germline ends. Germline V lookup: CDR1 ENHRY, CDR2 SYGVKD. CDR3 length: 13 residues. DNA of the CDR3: TGTGCCATCAGTGGGACTTTACAAGAGACCCAGTACTTC. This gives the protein CAISGTLQETQYF.